The rows below give T cell receptor beta chains drawn from one sample of a study of blood T cell repertoires in COVID-19. Here immunoSEQ multiplex PCR was the method, and the copy in TCRdb shows in-frame clones only, minus some. Among roughly 290,000 clones listed, about 86% were seen once. Sequenced sample: peripheral blood. The receptor source for this set is a woman aged 30 to 39 who had recovered from COVID-19. Both conserved end residues are part of each CDR3. The order of the fields is V gene, J gene, D gene, clone size, CDR3 protein, CDR3 DNA. A D gene is named only where the DNA matches it firmly. Size values are once, few and many counts, or a class for expanded clones, and some rows have none.

TRBV28	TRBJ2-3	TRBD2	-	CASSFSGSTDTQYF	TGTGCCAGCAGTTTTAGCGGGAGCACAGATACGCAGTATTTT
TRBV19	TRBJ2-3	TRBD2	-	CASTNMGLAGTDTQYF	TGTGCCAGTACCAATATGGGACTAGCGGGAACAGATACGCAGTATTTT
TRBV6-5	TRBJ2-2	TRBD2	-	CASEGLAGGAGELFF	TGTGCCAGCGAGGGACTAGCGGGGGGTGCAGGGGAGCTGTTTTTT
TRBV5-1	TRBJ2-1	-	-	CASSLGLATNEQFF	TGCGCCAGCAGCTTGGGCCTAGCGACGAATGAGCAGTTCTTC
TRBV3-1/TRBV3-2	TRBJ2-5	TRBD1	-	CASSQTGGQETQYF	TGTGCCAGCAGCCAGACAGGGGGGCAAGAGACCCAGTACTTC
TRBV3-1/TRBV3-2	TRBJ2-7	TRBD1	-	CASSPYRGLNPGGTYEQYF	TGTGCCAGCAGCCCGTACAGGGGGCTCAACCCCGGTGGGACCTACGAGCAGTACTTC
TRBV19	TRBJ1-5	-	-	CASTTGYSNQPQHF	TGTGCCAGCACTACGGGGTATAGCAATCAGCCCCAGCATTTT
TRBV27	TRBJ2-2	-	-	CASSLSSAGELFF	TGTGCCAGCAGTTTATCGTCGGCCGGGGAGCTGTTTTTT
TRBV7-7	TRBJ2-1	TRBD2	few	CASSSGAGGGNEQFF	TGTGCTAGCAGCTCAGGAGCCGGGGGGGGCAATGAGCAGTTCTTC
TRBV24-1	TRBJ2-3	-	-	CATSDRESTDTQYF	TGTGCCACCAGTGATAGGGAGAGCACAGATACGCAGTATTTT
TRBV7-2	TRBJ2-5	TRBD1	once	CASSPQGRLQETQYF	TGTGCCAGCAGCCCACAGGGGCGCCTCCAAGAGACCCAGTACTTC
TRBV7-9	TRBJ2-7	TRBD1	-	CASGEPTGVEQYF	TGTGCCAGCGGAGAACCAACAGGGGTCGAGCAGTACTTC
TRBV28	TRBJ1-5	-	-	CASSSTTGNQPQHF	TGTGCCAGCAGCTCGACTACGGGCAATCAGCCCCAGCATTTT
TRBV5-6	TRBJ1-5	-	-	CASSLGHVANQPQHF	TGTGCCAGCAGCTTGGGACACGTGGCCAATCAGCCCCAGCATTTT
TRBV6-6	TRBJ2-3	-	-	CASSPRGEADTQYF	TGTGCCAGCAGTCCCAGGGGGGAGGCAGATACGCAGTATTTT
TRBV2	TRBJ1-4	-	-	CASREDRSTNEKLFF	TGTGCCAGCAGGGAAGACAGATCAACTAATGAAAAACTGTTTTTT
TRBV6-1	TRBJ2-5	TRBD1	-	CASSDPGGGETQYF	TGTGCCAGCAGTGACCCAGGGGGCGGAGAGACCCAGTACTTC
TRBV19	TRBJ2-7	-	-	CASSPTRMPLEQYF	TGTGCCAGTAGTCCCACCAGAATGCCCTTAGAGCAGTACTTC
TRBV3-1/TRBV3-2	TRBJ2-3	TRBD2	-	CASSQMLAGGPDTQYF	TGTGCCAGCAGCCAGATGCTAGCGGGAGGGCCGGATACGCAGTATTTT
TRBV6-7	TRBJ2-1	TRBD2	-	CASSSRLAPNNEQFF	TGTGCCAGCAGTTCCCGACTAGCCCCAAACAATGAGCAGTTCTTC
TRBV12-3/TRBV12-4	TRBJ2-3	-	-	CASSAGPDTQYF	TGTGCCAGCAGTGCAGGGCCAGATACGCAGTATTTT
TRBV27	TRBJ1-2	-	-	CASSFRGSFYGYTF	TGTGCCAGCAGTTTCAGGGGCAGCTTTTATGGCTACACCTTC
TRBV28	TRBJ1-1	TRBD1	-	CASSYRGGSEAFF	TGTGCCAGCAGTTACAGGGGTGGGTCTGAAGCTTTCTTT
TRBV11-3	TRBJ2-7	TRBD2	once	CASSRTSGTTYEQYF	TGTGCCAGCAGCCGGACTAGCGGGACCACCTACGAGCAGTACTTC
TRBV27	TRBJ2-1	-	-	CASSGLGGFHEQFF	TGTGCCAGCAGTGGCCTGGGGGGTTTTCATGAGCAGTTCTTC
TRBV12-3/TRBV12-4	TRBJ1-6	-	many	CASGDYFSPLHF	TGTGCCAGCGGGGACTATTTTTCACCCCTCCACTTT
TRBV6-5	TRBJ2-7	-	-	CASSYSDLGGGYEQYF	TGTGCCAGCAGTTATTCGGATCTAGGAGGAGGCTACGAGCAGTACTTC
TRBV19	TRBJ1-1	-	-	CASIGGSINTEAFF	TGTGCCAGTATAGGCGGCAGCATTAACACTGAAGCTTTCTTT
TRBV19	TRBJ1-5	-	-	CASSIWTGQGNNQPQHF	TGTGCCAGTAGTATCTGGACGGGGCAGGGGAATAATCAGCCCCAGCATTTT
TRBV29-1	TRBJ1-1	-	-	CSGAVNTEAFF	TGCAGCGGAGCGGTAAACACTGAAGCTTTCTTT
TRBV6-6	TRBJ2-7	-	-	CASSYKTGSYEQYF	TGTGCCAGCAGTTATAAGACAGGTTCTTACGAGCAGTACTTC
TRBV3-1/TRBV3-2	TRBJ2-5	-	-	CASRGEELRQETQYF	TGTGCCAGCCGGGGAGAGGAGTTGAGGCAAGAGACCCAGTACTTC
TRBV10-3	TRBJ2-5	TRBD2	-	CAAGGRETQYF	TGTGCTGCCGGGGGGAGGGAGACCCAGTACTTC
TRBV5-1	TRBJ1-4	-	-	CASSAGLGFKDEKLFF	TGCGCCAGCAGCGCGGGGCTGGGCTTTAAGGATGAAAAACTGTTTTTT
TRBV30	TRBJ2-6	-	-	CAWSVDSPISTF	TGTGCCTGGAGTGTAGACAGCCCAATCTCCACTTTC
TRBV9	TRBJ1-1	-	-	CASSVEGEAGNTEAFF	TGTGCCAGCAGCGTAGAGGGAGAGGCGGGGAACACTGAAGCTTTCTTT
TRBV11-1	TRBJ2-1	-	-	CASSPRVDEQFF	TGTGCCAGCAGCCCCCGAGTCGATGAGCAGTTCTTC
TRBV6-5	TRBJ1-2	-	-	CASSPIRGNGYTF	TGTGCCAGCAGTCCGATCCGGGGGAATGGCTACACCTTC
TRBV24-1	TRBJ2-3	TRBD2	-	CATSVASGGADTQYF	TGTGCCACCAGTGTCGCTAGCGGGGGGGCAGATACGCAGTATTTT
TRBV19	TRBJ2-3	TRBD2	-	CASSMGGSALDTQYF	TGTGCCAGTAGTATGGGCGGGAGCGCTTTGGATACGCAGTATTTT
TRBV30	TRBJ2-1	-	once	CACHEYEQFF	TGTGCCTGCCACGAGTATGAGCAGTTCTTC
TRBV4-1	TRBJ2-7	TRBD2	-	CASSNLAGGTYEQYF	TGCGCCAGCAGTAATTTAGCGGGAGGCACCTACGAGCAGTACTTC
TRBV9	TRBJ2-3	-	-	CASSVGPADTQYF	TGTGCCAGCAGCGTAGGCCCGGCAGATACGCAGTATTTT
TRBV27	TRBJ2-6	TRBD2	-	CASSPQRTSGRAVLYSGANVLTF	TGTGCCAGCAGTCCACAGAGGACTAGCGGGAGGGCCGTGCTATACTCTGGGGCCAACGTCCTGACTTTC
TRBV12-3/TRBV12-4	TRBJ2-6	-	-	CASSFNTGNVLTF	TGTGCCAGCAGTTTCAACACAGGCAACGTCCTGACTTTC
TRBV6-5	TRBJ2-1	TRBD2	-	CASTKGLVGEQFF	TGTGCCAGCACCAAGGGACTAGTCGGTGAGCAGTTCTTC
TRBV11-2	TRBJ2-7	-	-	CASSFEGGLREQYF	TGTGCCAGCAGCTTCGAAGGCGGCTTGCGCGAGCAGTACTTC
TRBV6-5	TRBJ1-1	-	once	CASSYSAGLNTEAFF	TGTGCCAGCAGTTACTCGGCAGGCCTGAACACTGAAGCTTTCTTT
TRBV7-2	TRBJ1-2	-	-	CASSRNVAGTF	TGTGCCAGCAGCCGTAACGTTGCCGGCACCTTC
TRBV7-2	TRBJ1-2	TRBD1	-	CASSSTGQDLYGYTF	TGTGCCAGCAGCTCGACGGGACAGGACCTATATGGCTACACCTTC
TRBV28	TRBJ2-7	-	few	CASSPPAGQSSYEQYF	TGTGCCAGCAGCCCCCCTGCAGGGCAAAGCTCCTACGAGCAGTACTTC
TRBV3-1/TRBV3-2	TRBJ1-1	-	-	CASSQEAAGRNSEAFF	TGTGCCAGCAGCCAAGAGGCTGCAGGGCGGAACTCTGAAGCTTTCTTT
TRBV28	TRBJ1-5	-	-	CASSLVGQGSSPQHF	TGTGCCAGCAGTTTAGTTGGACAAGGATCGTCGCCCCAGCATTTT
TRBV5-6	TRBJ2-5	TRBD1	-	CASARDREETQYF	TGTGCCAGCGCGAGGGACAGAGAAGAGACCCAGTACTTC
TRBV5-1	TRBJ2-2	TRBD2	-	CASSLPTSGSVSGELFF	TGCGCCAGCAGCTTGCCCACTAGCGGGAGTGTGAGCGGGGAGCTGTTTTTT